This T cell receptor beta chain was found in a study of blood T cell repertoires in COVID-19. The overall study: Samples taken during acute and convalescent COVID-19 were collected in the United States, Italy and Spain.

The CDR3 covers 12 residues. Trimming cost V 4 bases and J 4 bases, with 8 bases left between them. Germline CDR1 and CDR2: LNHDA and SQIVND (reference sequence). As to this clone: The same CDR3 also results from other DNA sequences found in this sample.

Assay: immunoSEQ multiplex PCR; the TCRdb copy retains only in-frame clones and omits some. The repertoire consists of under 250,000 clones, with just under 90% occurring once and the leading ten covering 2% to 3%. Input material: peripheral blood. The rearrangement links TRBV19 to TRBJ2-7, with D tentatively TRBD1 (5 bases). This receptor was identified in a man between 25 and 39 years old with COVID-19, enrolled during active disease. CDR3 sequence (DNA): TGTGCCAGTAGTAACCCAGGGTACGAGCAGTACTTC. It translates to CASSNPGYEQYF.